The 16 T cell receptor beta chains below were found in one sample sequenced in a study of blood T cells in healthy people across ages. It was with a sample-barcoded 5' primer and a J-beta primer mix that a second PCR of about 6 to 12 cycles was run. TCRdb reprocessed the 5' RACE reads with MiXCR, giving one entry per CDR3 protein. The table records 800,000 to 1,300,000 distinct CDR3 sequences, around 27% of them present only once. These data also featured in a second study, about T cells of mothers and their children.

The specimen was blood. The receptors stem from a girl aged 2 to 10 in good health.

The genes are TRBV9 and TRBJ2-1; 11 nucleotides line up with TRBD2. In germline, CDR1 is SGDLS, CDR2 YYNGEE. Unmatched junction bases numbered 2, after V lost 0 bases and J lost 6 bases. CDR3 size: 15 residues. CDR3 loop: CASSVELAGVNEQFF. The CDR3 DNA is TGTGCCAGCAGCGTAGAACTAGCGGGAGTCAATGAGCAGTTCTTC.

There are a few counts of this clonotype. The chain links TRBV6-5 to TRBJ2-7, with 9 bases aligning to TRBD2. Germline lookup yields CDR1 MNHEY and CDR2 SVGAGI. The CDR3 totals 12 residues. V lost 8 bases and J lost 3; bases outside the gene matches: 2. CDR3 loop: CASAGGNYEQYF. CDR3 in DNA: TGTGCCAGCGCGGGGGGGAACTACGAGCAGTACTTC.

The V gene is TRBV29-1, the J gene TRBJ2-7; D ambiguous. Germline V CDR1 and CDR2: SQVTM, ANQGSEA. V lost 3 bases and J 5 bases, leaving 11 bases between the germline ends. The CDR3 covers 12 residues. The CDR3 region has the DNA TGCAGCGTTGAGGGTTCGGTCCACGAGCAGTACTTC. It is translated as CSVEGSVHEQYF.

In this sample, this clonotype turned up many times. J is TRBJ2-7 and V is TRBV12-3 or TRBV12-4; TRBD1 matches 9 bases. V trimming: 6 bases; J trimming: 0 bases; junction bases outside the gene matches: 3. The CDR3 has 14 amino acids. The CDR3 sequence: CASSPTGGSYEQYF. The DNA for the CDR3 is TGTGCCAGCAGCCCGACAGGGGGCTCCTACGAGCAGTACTTC.

In this sample, this clonotype turned up a few times. A read error may produce the germline difference seen at one junction end. The gene calls are TRBV4-3 and TRBJ2-1, with D unresolved. The DNA matches TRBJ2-5 better at its end, which makes the J call doubtful. This CDR3 spans 15 amino acids. Germline V gene lookup returns CDR1 LGHNA and CDR2 YSLEER. The DNA of the CDR3 is TGCGCCAGCAGCCAAGATAGATGGCAGCAAGAGGCCCAGTACTTC. Amino acid sequence: CASSQDRWQQEAQYF.

This clonotype showed up just a few times. The chain combines TRBV18 with TRBJ1-2, with a possible D match to TRBD1 (5 bases). V was cut by 3 bases and J by 4 bases, with 18 bases left in between. CDR3 size: 16 residues. Germline CDR1 reads KGHSH; CDR2 reads LQKENI. Written as DNA, the CDR3 is TGTGCCAGCTCACCCGCTGGGGCGACAGCCAGCTATGGCTACACCTTC. Its protein product is CASSPAGATASYGYTF.

This clonotype was observed a few times. V gene TRBV2 combines with J gene TRBJ2-7; D is uncertain. In germline, CDR1 is SNHLY, CDR2 FYNNEI. This CDR3 contains 14 residues. V was trimmed by 1 base and J by 7 bases, leaving 14 bases between them. The CDR3 reads CASSEGRSLLEQYF. The CDR3 nucleotides are TGTGCCAGCAGTGAAGGACGTTCGCTCTTGGAGCAGTACTTC. Complete variable domain (other parts from reference TRBV2 and TRBJ2-7): EPEVTQTPSHQVTQMGQEVILRCVPISNHLYFYWYRQILGQKVEFLVSFYNNEISEKSEIFDDQFSVERPDGSNFTLKIRSTKLEDSAMYFCASSEGRSLLEQYFGPGTRLTVT.

This chain joins TRBV7-8 and TRBJ2-5; 7 bases are shared with TRBD1. Judging by the DNA end, TRBJ2-7 fits better; the J call may be wrong. The CDR3 is 14 residues long. CDR1 is SGHVS, CDR2 FQNEAQ, per germline. This CDR3 reads CASSCPGQIYEQYF. The CDR3 DNA reads TGTGCCAGCAGCTGCCCGGGACAGATCTACGAGCAGTACTTC.

The chain couples TRBV3-1 to TRBJ1-1; D uncertain. Trimming left V 3 bases short and J 9 bases short, with 17 bases between. The germline V gene encodes CDR1 LGHDT and CDR2 YNNKEL (reference sequence). This CDR3 is 14 amino acids long. The CDR3 DNA is TGTGCCAGCAGCCAGGATAGCCCATCAAATCAAGCTTTCTTT. Its translation: CASSQDSPSNQAFF.

The chain is built from TRBV20-1 and TRBJ2-5; D gene ambiguous. The DNA matches TRBJ2-7 better at its end, which makes the J call doubtful. The CDR3 contains 14 residues. Germline V gene sequence: CDR1 DFQATT, CDR2 SNEGSKA (reference sequence). CDR3 amino acids: CSARDRTVSYEQYF. The CDR3 DNA reads as TGCAGTGCTAGAGATAGAACAGTCTCCTACGAGCAGTACTTC.

The genes are TRBV5-6 and TRBJ2-2, with D perhaps given as TRBD1 or TRBD2 (5 bases each). Trimming stripped 2 bases from V and 7 bases from J, with 12 bases between. The germline V gene encodes CDR1 SGHDT and CDR2 YYEEEE. The CDR3 is made up of 14 amino acids. The chain's CDR3 is CASSFPTGGGELFF. CDR3 coding DNA: TGTGCCAGCAGCTTCCCTACTGGGGGCGGGGAGCTGTTTTTT.

The chain uses TRBV2 and TRBJ2-2; maybe TRBD2 (6 bases). Germline V gives CDR1 SNHLY, CDR2 FYNNEI. Trimming took 7 bases from V and 8 from J, leaving 17 bases between them. This CDR3 has 14 amino acids. This chain's CDR3 is CASNSRESRGELFF. CDR3 nucleotide sequence: TGTGCCAGCAATAGTCGGGAGTCCCGGGGGGAGCTGTTTTTT.

The rearrangement links TRBV12-3 or TRBV12-4 to TRBJ2-4; a possible D gene is TRBD2 (5 bases). The CDR3 has 15 residues. Trimming removed 1 base at V and 4 bases at J, with 11 bases between. The CDR3 spells CASSLVYTGKNIQYF. CDR3 nucleotide sequence: TGTGCCAGCAGTTTAGTTTATACGGGGAAAAACATTCAGTACTTC.

This clonotype has a handful of counts. The CDR3 region has the DNA TGTGCCAGCAGCTCACAGGTTAACAATGAGCAGTTCTTC. This encodes CASSSQVNNEQFF. The V and J genes are TRBV6-5 and TRBJ2-1, with D possibly matching TRBD1 (5 bases). The CDR3 contains 13 residues. V lost 6 bases to trimming and J lost 5 bases, with 11 bases between them. The germline V gene encodes CDR1 MNHEY and CDR2 SVGAGI.

V usage is TRBV29-1 and J usage is TRBJ2-1; no firm D call. The CDR3 runs to 12 residues. The germline V gene encodes CDR1 SQVTM and CDR2 ANQGSEA. V shed 5 bases and J shed 7 bases, with 12 bases lying between them. CDR3 residues: CSVLPEWNEQFF. CDR3 coding DNA: TGCAGCGTTTTGCCGGAGTGGAATGAGCAGTTCTTC.

V gene TRBV9 combines with J gene TRBJ2-5; D is uncertain. Germline CDR1 SGDLS, CDR2 YYNGEE. The CDR3 has 15 amino acids. Trimming left V 0 bases short and J 4 bases short, with 13 bases between. CDR3 region: CASSVDGLVAETQYF. The CDR3, as DNA: TGTGCCAGCAGCGTAGACGGGTTAGTCGCAGAGACCCAGTACTTC.